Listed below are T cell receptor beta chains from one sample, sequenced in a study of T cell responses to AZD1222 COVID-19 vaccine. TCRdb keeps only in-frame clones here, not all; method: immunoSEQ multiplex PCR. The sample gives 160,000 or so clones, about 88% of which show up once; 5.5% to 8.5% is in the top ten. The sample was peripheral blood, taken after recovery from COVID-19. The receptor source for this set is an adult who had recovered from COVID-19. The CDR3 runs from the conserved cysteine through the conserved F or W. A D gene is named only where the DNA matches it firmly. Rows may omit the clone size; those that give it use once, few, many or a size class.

CDR3 protein: CASSVDGVSNQPQHF
CDR3 DNA: TGTGCCAGCAGCGTAGATGGGGTGAGCAATCAGCCCCAGCATTTT
J gene: TRBJ1-5
V gene: TRBV9
CDR3 length: 15
clone size: .
D gene: .

CDR3 protein: CASSSTAGGLTGELFF
CDR3 DNA: TGTGCTAGCAGCTCGACAGCGGGAGGTTTAACCGGGGAGCTGTTTTTT
J gene: TRBJ2-2
V gene: TRBV7-7
CDR3 length: 16
clone size: .
D gene: TRBD2

CDR3 protein: CAISGLAGDMYNEQFF
CDR3 DNA: TGTGCCATCAGTGGTCTAGCGGGGGACATGTACAATGAGCAGTTCTTC
J gene: TRBJ2-1
V gene: TRBV10-3
CDR3 length: 16
clone size: .
D gene: TRBD2

CDR3 protein: CASSHRDYEQYF
CDR3 DNA: TGTGCCAGCTCCCACAGGGACTACGAGCAGTACTTC
J gene: TRBJ2-7
V gene: TRBV7-6
CDR3 length: 12
clone size: .
D gene: .

CDR3 protein: CASAPDRVGTGELFF
CDR3 DNA: TGTGCCAGCGCCCCGGACAGGGTCGGAACCGGGGAGCTGTTTTTT
J gene: TRBJ2-2
V gene: TRBV6-5
CDR3 length: 15
clone size: .
D gene: TRBD1

CDR3 protein: CASSPGTANTGELFF
CDR3 DNA: TGCGCCAGCAGCCCTGGGACAGCGAACACCGGGGAGCTGTTTTTT
J gene: TRBJ2-2
V gene: TRBV5-1
CDR3 length: 15
clone size: .
D gene: TRBD1

CDR3 protein: CASSVNHRTATSGNTIYF
CDR3 DNA: TGTGCCAGCAGCGTAAATCATCGGACAGCAACATCTGGAAACACCATATATTTT
J gene: TRBJ1-3
V gene: TRBV9
CDR3 length: 18
clone size: .
D gene: .

CDR3 protein: CASSLPGRETGNYGYTF
CDR3 DNA: TGTGCCAGCAGCTTACCGGGCCGGGAGACAGGGAACTATGGCTACACCTTC
J gene: TRBJ1-2
V gene: TRBV7-9
CDR3 length: 17
clone size: few
D gene: TRBD1

CDR3 protein: CASSQDRGRTGELFF
CDR3 DNA: TGTGCCAGCAGTCAGGACAGGGGCCGAACCGGGGAGCTGTTTTTT
J gene: TRBJ2-2
V gene: TRBV2
CDR3 length: 15
clone size: .
D gene: TRBD1

CDR3 protein: CATSDDGTGAEKLFF
CDR3 DNA: TGTGCCACCAGTGATGACGGGACAGGGGCTGAAAAACTGTTTTTT
J gene: TRBJ1-4
V gene: TRBV24-1
CDR3 length: 15
clone size: .
D gene: TRBD1

CDR3 protein: CATSSRSGTFYNSPLHF
CDR3 DNA: TGTGCCACCAGCTCCCGATCCGGGACGTTTTATAATTCACCCCTCCACTTT
J gene: TRBJ1-6
V gene: TRBV15
CDR3 length: 17
clone size: .
D gene: .

CDR3 protein: CASSSTRDRGYNEQFF
CDR3 DNA: TGCGCCAGCAGCAGCACCCGGGACAGGGGTTACAATGAGCAGTTCTTC
J gene: TRBJ2-1
V gene: TRBV5-1
CDR3 length: 16
clone size: .
D gene: TRBD1

CDR3 protein: CASTDQIRVGTEAFF
CDR3 DNA: TGTGCCAGTACCGACCAAATCAGGGTCGGGACTGAAGCTTTCTTT
J gene: TRBJ1-1
V gene: TRBV19
CDR3 length: 15
clone size: few
D gene: .

CDR3 protein: CASSDRQGERISNQPQHF
CDR3 DNA: TGTGCCAGCAGTGATCGACAGGGGGAGAGGATTAGCAATCAGCCCCAGCATTTT
J gene: TRBJ1-5
V gene: TRBV6-1
CDR3 length: 18
clone size: once
D gene: TRBD1

CDR3 protein: CASSLQGGEYEKLFF
CDR3 DNA: TGCGCCAGCAGCTTACAGGGAGGAGAATATGAAAAACTGTTTTTT
J gene: TRBJ1-4
V gene: TRBV5-1
CDR3 length: 15
clone size: .
D gene: .

CDR3 protein: CASRDWGNTGELFF
CDR3 DNA: TGTGCCAGTAGGGACTGGGGAAACACCGGGGAGCTGTTTTTT
J gene: TRBJ2-2
V gene: TRBV19
CDR3 length: 14
clone size: .
D gene: .

CDR3 protein: CASNPGNTGELFF
CDR3 DNA: TGTGCCAGCAACCCAGGCAACACCGGGGAGCTGTTTTTT
J gene: TRBJ2-2
V gene: TRBV9
CDR3 length: 13
clone size: once
D gene: .

CDR3 protein: CASSISGGGADTQYF
CDR3 DNA: TGTGCCAGTAGTATATCGGGCGGGGGGGCTGATACGCAGTATTTT
J gene: TRBJ2-3
V gene: TRBV19
CDR3 length: 15
clone size: .
D gene: TRBD2

CDR3 protein: CASSQEGALSNQPQHF
CDR3 DNA: TGTGCCAGCAGCCAAGAGGGCGCCCTTAGCAATCAGCCCCAGCATTTT
J gene: TRBJ1-5
V gene: TRBV7-2
CDR3 length: 16
clone size: .
D gene: .

CDR3 protein: CSVGPFSGANVLTF
CDR3 DNA: TGCAGCGTTGGCCCTTTCTCTGGGGCCAACGTCCTGACTTTC
J gene: TRBJ2-6
V gene: TRBV29-1
CDR3 length: 14
clone size: .
D gene: .

CDR3 protein: CASSLATSGGYNEQFF
CDR3 DNA: TGTGCCAGCAGCTTGGCAACTAGCGGGGGTTACAATGAGCAGTTCTTC
J gene: TRBJ2-1
V gene: TRBV7-2
CDR3 length: 16
clone size: .
D gene: TRBD2

CDR3 protein: CASSLDGQDFDEQFF
CDR3 DNA: TGTGCCAGCAGCTTAGATGGGCAGGACTTCGATGAGCAGTTCTTC
J gene: TRBJ2-1
V gene: TRBV11-2
CDR3 length: 15
clone size: .
D gene: .

CDR3 protein: CASSDRAGNTIYF
CDR3 DNA: TGTGCCAGCAGTGACAGGGCCGGAAACACCATATATTTT
J gene: TRBJ1-3
V gene: TRBV28
CDR3 length: 13
clone size: .
D gene: TRBD1

CDR3 protein: CASSHLAGSTDTQYF
CDR3 DNA: TGCGCCAGCAGCCACCTAGCGGGTTCCACAGATACGCAGTATTTT
J gene: TRBJ2-3
V gene: TRBV4-1
CDR3 length: 15
clone size: .
D gene: TRBD2

CDR3 protein: CASSLDGLANSPLHF
CDR3 DNA: TGTGCCAGCAGCTTAGATGGTCTAGCCAATTCACCCCTCCACTTT
J gene: TRBJ1-6
V gene: TRBV7-8
CDR3 length: 15
clone size: .
D gene: .

CDR3 protein: CASSLGQGARDYGYTF
CDR3 DNA: TGTGCCAGCAGCTTGGGGCAGGGGGCCCGGGACTATGGCTACACCTTC
J gene: TRBJ1-2
V gene: TRBV5-6
CDR3 length: 16
clone size: .
D gene: TRBD1

CDR3 protein: CASSLEYRGNTEAFF
CDR3 DNA: TGCGCCAGCAGCTTGGAGTATAGGGGAAACACTGAAGCTTTCTTT
J gene: TRBJ1-1
V gene: TRBV5-1
CDR3 length: 15
clone size: .
D gene: .

CDR3 protein: CASSKGNQETQYF
CDR3 DNA: TGTGCCAGTAGTAAGGGGAATCAAGAGACCCAGTACTTC
J gene: TRBJ2-5
V gene: TRBV19
CDR3 length: 13
clone size: .
D gene: .

CDR3 protein: CASSPSGWGRGNEKLFF
CDR3 DNA: TGTGCCAGCAGCCCTAGCGGATGGGGGCGGGGTAATGAAAAACTGTTTTTT
J gene: TRBJ1-4
V gene: TRBV7-9
CDR3 length: 17
clone size: .
D gene: .

CDR3 protein: CASNRRATNYGYTF
CDR3 DNA: TGTGCCAGCAATCGGAGAGCTACTAACTATGGCTACACCTTC
J gene: TRBJ1-2
V gene: TRBV7-9
CDR3 length: 14
clone size: .
D gene: .

CDR3 protein: CASSVDPGTYGYTF
CDR3 DNA: TGTGCCAGCAGCGTAGATCCAGGCACCTATGGCTACACCTTC
J gene: TRBJ1-2
V gene: TRBV9
CDR3 length: 14
clone size: few
D gene: .

CDR3 protein: CASSQGTWDGTQYF
CDR3 DNA: TGTGCCAGCAGCCAAGGAACATGGGATGGGACCCAGTACTTC
J gene: TRBJ2-5
V gene: TRBV3-1/TRBV3-2
CDR3 length: 14
clone size: once
D gene: .

CDR3 protein: CASSPDKGAVETQYF
CDR3 DNA: TGTGCCAGCTCACCGGATAAGGGGGCGGTGGAGACCCAGTACTTC
J gene: TRBJ2-5
V gene: TRBV18
CDR3 length: 15
clone size: .
D gene: TRBD1

CDR3 protein: CASSVAALGEQFF
CDR3 DNA: TGTGCCAGCAGCGTAGCCGCCTTGGGGGAGCAGTTCTTC
J gene: TRBJ2-1
V gene: TRBV9
CDR3 length: 13
clone size: few
D gene: .

CDR3 protein: CASSARQQTPDSGANVLTF
CDR3 DNA: TGTGCCAGCAGTGCCCGACAGCAGACCCCAGACTCTGGGGCCAACGTCCTGACTTTC
J gene: TRBJ2-6
V gene: TRBV6-1
CDR3 length: 19
clone size: .
D gene: .

CDR3 protein: CASSLGLTGTYEQYF
CDR3 DNA: TGTGCCAGCAGCTTAGGTTTGACAGGGACCTACGAGCAGTACTTC
J gene: TRBJ2-7
V gene: TRBV7-9
CDR3 length: 15
clone size: .
D gene: TRBD1

CDR3 protein: CASSYSRPGARTEAFF
CDR3 DNA: TGTGCCAGCAGTTACTCGAGACCGGGGGCGCGCACTGAAGCTTTCTTT
J gene: TRBJ1-1
V gene: TRBV6-5
CDR3 length: 16
clone size: .
D gene: .

CDR3 protein: CASSEARGGTDTQYF
CDR3 DNA: TGTGCCAGCAGTGAAGCGCGGGGGGGAACAGATACGCAGTATTTT
J gene: TRBJ2-3
V gene: TRBV6-1
CDR3 length: 15
clone size: .
D gene: TRBD2

CDR3 protein: CASSARLAGTIYEQYF
CDR3 DNA: TGTGCCAGCAGCGCCCGACTAGCGGGGACCATCTACGAGCAGTACTTC
J gene: TRBJ2-7
V gene: TRBV7-6
CDR3 length: 16
clone size: .
D gene: TRBD2

CDR3 protein: CASSSPSGTFPTGELFF
CDR3 DNA: TGTGCCAGCAGTTCGCCGTCAGGGACTTTCCCGACGGGGGAGCTGTTTTTT
J gene: TRBJ2-2
V gene: TRBV27
CDR3 length: 17
clone size: .
D gene: .

CDR3 protein: CASSLAGVAGELFF
CDR3 DNA: TGTGCCAGCAGCTTAGCAGGGGTGGCCGGGGAGCTGTTTTTT
J gene: TRBJ2-2
V gene: TRBV7-9
CDR3 length: 14
clone size: .
D gene: .

CDR3 protein: CASARGQGSYNTEAFF
CDR3 DNA: TGTGCCAGCGCGAGGGGACAGGGGTCTTATAACACTGAAGCTTTCTTT
J gene: TRBJ1-1
V gene: TRBV7-9
CDR3 length: 16
clone size: .
D gene: TRBD1

CDR3 protein: CASNTAFGTQYF
CDR3 DNA: TGTGCCAGCAATACAGCCTTCGGGACCCAGTACTTC
J gene: TRBJ2-5
V gene: TRBV27
CDR3 length: 12
clone size: .
D gene: .

CDR3 protein: CASSVQGVGFPYEQYF
CDR3 DNA: TGTGCCAGCAGCGTACAAGGGGTCGGGTTCCCCTACGAGCAGTACTTC
J gene: TRBJ2-7
V gene: TRBV9
CDR3 length: 16
clone size: .
D gene: .

CDR3 protein: CASSQDRGMNTEAFF
CDR3 DNA: TGTGCCAGCAGCCAAGATAGAGGAATGAACACTGAAGCTTTCTTT
J gene: TRBJ1-1
V gene: TRBV4-2
CDR3 length: 15
clone size: .
D gene: .

CDR3 protein: CASASPGQGNTGELFF
CDR3 DNA: TGTGCCAGCGCAAGCCCGGGGCAGGGGAACACCGGGGAGCTGTTTTTT
J gene: TRBJ2-2
V gene: TRBV21-1
CDR3 length: 16
clone size: .
D gene: .

CDR3 protein: CASSHARDYGYTF
CDR3 DNA: TGTGCCAGCAGCCACGCTCGGGACTATGGCTACACCTTC
J gene: TRBJ1-2
V gene: TRBV7-9
CDR3 length: 13
clone size: .
D gene: .

CDR3 protein: CASSFPGDEQYF
CDR3 DNA: TGCGCCAGCAGCTTTCCAGGGGACGAGCAGTACTTC
J gene: TRBJ2-7
V gene: TRBV5-1
CDR3 length: 12
clone size: .
D gene: .

CDR3 protein: CASTPEGHTYEQYF
CDR3 DNA: TGTGCCAGCACTCCGGAGGGACACACCTACGAGCAGTACTTC
J gene: TRBJ2-7
V gene: TRBV28
CDR3 length: 14
clone size: .
D gene: .

CDR3 protein: CASSQWGGDYGYTF
CDR3 DNA: TGTGCCAGCAGCCAATGGGGCGGTGACTATGGCTACACCTTC
J gene: TRBJ1-2
V gene: TRBV16
CDR3 length: 14
clone size: .
D gene: .

CDR3 protein: CASSEEWTHRSNQPQHF
CDR3 DNA: TGTGCCAGCAGTGAAGAGTGGACACATCGTTCCAATCAGCCCCAGCATTTT
J gene: TRBJ1-5
V gene: TRBV6-1
CDR3 length: 17
clone size: .
D gene: .